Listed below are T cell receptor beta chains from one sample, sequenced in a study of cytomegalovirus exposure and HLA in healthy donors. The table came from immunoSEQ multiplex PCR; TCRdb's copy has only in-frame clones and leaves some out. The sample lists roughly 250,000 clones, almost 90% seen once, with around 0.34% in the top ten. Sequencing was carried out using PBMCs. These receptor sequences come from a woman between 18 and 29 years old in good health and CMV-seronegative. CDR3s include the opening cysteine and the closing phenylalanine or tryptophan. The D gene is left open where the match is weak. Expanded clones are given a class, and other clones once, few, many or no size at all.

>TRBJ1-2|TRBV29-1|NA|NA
CSVVGSRNFNYGYTF
TGCAGCGTTGTAGGGAGCAGAAACTTTAACTATGGCTACACCTTC
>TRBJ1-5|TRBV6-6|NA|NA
CASTDQGGANQPQHF
TGTGCCAGCACCGACCAAGGAGGGGCCAATCAGCCCCAGCATTTT
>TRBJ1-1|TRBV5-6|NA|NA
CASSSTAGQVSTEAFF
TGTGCCAGCAGCTCAACGGCAGGGCAGGTTAGCACTGAAGCTTTCTTT
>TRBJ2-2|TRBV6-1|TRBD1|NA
CASLLTGNYAGELFF
TGTGCCAGCCTGCTGACAGGGAACTACGCCGGGGAGCTGTTTTTT
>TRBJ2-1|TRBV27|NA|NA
CASSFMTRLGGNEQFF
TGTGCCAGCAGTTTTATGACGAGGCTGGGTGGCAATGAGCAGTTCTTC
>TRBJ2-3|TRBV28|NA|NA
CASSGWRSTDTQYF
TGTGCCAGCTCCGGTTGGCGGAGCACAGATACGCAGTATTTT
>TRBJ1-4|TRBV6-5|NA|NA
CASSSPGEKLFF
TGTGCCAGCAGTTCCCCAGGTGAAAAACTGTTTTTT
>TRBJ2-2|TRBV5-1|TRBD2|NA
CASSYGLAGSGELFF
TGCGCCAGCAGCTATGGACTAGCGGGGTCCGGGGAGCTGTTTTTT
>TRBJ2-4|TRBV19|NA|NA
CASSPTIAKNIQYF
TGTGCCAGTAGCCCGACAATAGCCAAAAACATTCAGTACTTC
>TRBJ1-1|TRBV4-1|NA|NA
CASSQSQGIWSTEAFF
TGCGCCAGCAGCCAATCCCAGGGTATCTGGAGTACTGAAGCTTTCTTT
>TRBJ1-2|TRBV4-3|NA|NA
CASSLRTDLYGYTF
TGCGCCAGCAGCCTGAGGACAGACCTCTATGGCTACACCTTC
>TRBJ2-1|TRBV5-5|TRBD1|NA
CASSLGTGGGNEQFF
TGTGCCAGCAGCTTGGGGACAGGGGGCGGCAATGAGCAGTTCTTC
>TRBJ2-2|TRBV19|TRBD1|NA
CASRIRDRDTGELFF
TGTGCCAGTAGGATCAGGGACAGGGACACCGGGGAGCTGTTTTTT
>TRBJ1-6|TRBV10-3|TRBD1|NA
CAISDQTGGNSPLHF
TGTGCCATCAGTGACCAGACAGGGGGGAATTCACCCCTCCACTTT
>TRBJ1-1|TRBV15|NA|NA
CATSRGSTEAFF
TGTGCCACCAGCAGAGGGAGCACTGAAGCTTTCTTT
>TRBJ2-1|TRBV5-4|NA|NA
CASSLGWGPYNEQFF
TGTGCCAGCAGCTTGGGTTGGGGGCCCTACAATGAGCAGTTCTTC
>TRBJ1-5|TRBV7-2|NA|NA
CASSLLGGEQPQHF
TGTGCCAGCAGCCTCCTAGGGGGGGAACAGCCCCAGCATTTT
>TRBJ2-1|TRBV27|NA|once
CASSLSIAESSYNEQFF
TGTGCCAGCAGTTTATCGATAGCGGAGAGCTCCTACAATGAGCAGTTCTTC
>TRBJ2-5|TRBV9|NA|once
CASSGGRDWKETQYF
TGTGCCAGCAGCGGGGGACGGGACTGGAAAGAGACCCAGTACTTC
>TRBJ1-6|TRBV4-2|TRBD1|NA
CASSQGTGWSYNSPLHF
TGTGCCAGCAGCCAAGGGACAGGGTGGTCCTATAATTCACCCCTCCACTTT
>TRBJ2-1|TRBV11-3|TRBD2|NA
CASSLSGGTSGEQFF
TGTGCCAGCAGCCTTAGCGGGGGGACCTCGGGTGAGCAGTTCTTC
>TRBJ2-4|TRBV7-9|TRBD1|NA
CASSSGTGKNIQYF
TGTGCCAGCAGCTCAGGGACAGGGAAAAACATTCAGTACTTC
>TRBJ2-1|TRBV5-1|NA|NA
CASSFGVRSSYNEQFF
TGCGCCAGCAGCTTCGGAGTTAGGAGCTCCTACAATGAGCAGTTCTTC
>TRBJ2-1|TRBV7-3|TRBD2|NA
CASSRSGVYNEQFF
TGTGCCAGCAGCCGTAGCGGGGTTTACAATGAGCAGTTCTTC
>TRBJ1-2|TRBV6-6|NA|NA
CASSYSRINYGYTF
TGTGCCAGCAGTTACTCCAGGATCAACTATGGCTACACCTTC
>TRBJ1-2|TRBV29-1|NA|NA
CSVAAANYGYTF
TGCAGCGTTGCAGCAGCGAACTATGGCTACACCTTC
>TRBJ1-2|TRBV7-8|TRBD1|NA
CASSIDHRGGGYTF
TGTGCCAGCAGCATCGACCACAGGGGAGGTGGCTACACCTTC
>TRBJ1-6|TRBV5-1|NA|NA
CASSLNPGTSSPPLHF
TGCGCCAGCAGCCTAAACCCCGGGACTTCCTCCCCACCCCTCCACTTT
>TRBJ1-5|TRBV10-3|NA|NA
CAISEFNRTLNQPQHF
TGTGCCATCAGTGAATTTAACAGGACCCTAAATCAGCCCCAGCATTTT
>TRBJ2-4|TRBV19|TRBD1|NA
CASSLQGAKNIQYF
TGTGCCAGTAGTTTACAGGGGGCCAAAAACATTCAGTACTTC
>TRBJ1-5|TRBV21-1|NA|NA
CASSKLPAFEGRELSCNQPQHF
TGTGCCAGCAGCAAATTGCCGGCGTTTGAGGGCCGGGAGCTATCTTGCAATCAGCCCCAGCATTTT
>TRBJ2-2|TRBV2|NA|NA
CASRRENTGELFF
TGCGCCAGCAGGCGGGAGAACACCGGGGAGCTGTTTTTT
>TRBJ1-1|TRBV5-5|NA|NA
CASSPLLGGGTEAFF
TGTGCCAGCAGCCCCCTCTTGGGGGGTGGCACTGAAGCTTTCTTT
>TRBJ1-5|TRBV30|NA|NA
CAWSSWDYSNQPQHF
TGTGCCTGGAGTTCGTGGGACTATAGCAATCAGCCCCAGCATTTT
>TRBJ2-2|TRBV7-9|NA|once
CASSTRPETHTGELFF
TGTGCCAGCAGCACGAGACCAGAGACTCACACCGGGGAGCTGTTTTTT
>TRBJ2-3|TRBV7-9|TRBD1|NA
CASSSTGGSTDTQYF
TGTGCCAGCAGTTCCACAGGGGGGAGCACAGATACGCAGTATTTT
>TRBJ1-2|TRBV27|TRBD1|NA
CASSLYGDRVTYGYTF
TGTGCCAGCAGTTTATACGGGGACAGGGTTACCTATGGCTACACCTTC
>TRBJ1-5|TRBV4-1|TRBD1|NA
CASSQGGQGHQPQHF
TGCGCCAGCAGCCAAGGGGGACAGGGGCATCAGCCCCAGCATTTT
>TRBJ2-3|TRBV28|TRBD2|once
CASGPAGIGADTQYF
TGTGCCAGTGGTCCAGCGGGGATAGGCGCAGATACGCAGTATTTT
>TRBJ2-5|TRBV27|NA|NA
CASSPPLETQYF
TGTGCCAGCAGTCCCCCCCTGGAGACCCAGTACTTC
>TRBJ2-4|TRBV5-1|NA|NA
CASSLGQVAKNIQYF
TGCGCCAGCAGCTTGGGTCAGGTAGCCAAAAACATTCAGTACTTC
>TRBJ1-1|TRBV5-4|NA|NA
CASSLGHLNTEAFF
TGTGCCAGCAGCTTGGGACACCTGAACACTGAAGCTTTCTTT
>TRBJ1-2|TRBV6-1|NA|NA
CATSEDYGYTF
TGTGCCACCTCTGAGGACTATGGCTACACCTTC
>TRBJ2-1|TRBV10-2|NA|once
CASTAGQLESGAGNEQFF
TGCGCCAGCACGGCGGGACAACTGGAGAGCGGGGCGGGCAATGAGCAGTTCTTC
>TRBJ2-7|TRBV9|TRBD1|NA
CASSQADRGYEQYF
TGTGCCAGCAGCCAAGCCGACAGGGGCTACGAGCAGTACTTC
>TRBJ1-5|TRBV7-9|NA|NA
CASSLFYREDNQPQHF
TGTGCCAGCAGCTTATTTTACAGGGAAGACAATCAGCCCCAGCATTTT
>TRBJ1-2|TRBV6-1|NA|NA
CASSEIQGNYGYTF
TGTGCCAGCAGTGAGATACAGGGTAACTATGGCTACACCTTC
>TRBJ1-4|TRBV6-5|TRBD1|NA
CASSYKGTGGEKLFF
TGTGCCAGCAGTTACAAGGGGACAGGGGGGGAAAAACTGTTTTTT
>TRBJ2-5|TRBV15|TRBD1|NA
CATSRSRGPQETQYF
TGTGCCACCAGCAGATCAAGGGGGCCCCAAGAGACCCAGTACTTC
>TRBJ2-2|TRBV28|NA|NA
CASITGPGELFF
TGTGCCAGCATCACAGGCCCCGGGGAGCTGTTTTTT
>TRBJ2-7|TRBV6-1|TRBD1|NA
CASSVGTGFSYEQYF
TGTGCCAGCAGTGTCGGGACAGGGTTTTCCTACGAGCAGTACTTC
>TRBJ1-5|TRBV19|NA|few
CASRQPYSNQPQHF
TGTGCCAGTAGACAGCCCTATAGCAATCAGCCCCAGCATTTT